The sequence of this T cell receptor beta chain was determined in a study of glioma-infiltrating T cells. Points from the study as a whole: Above-expected tissue-blood divergence occurred in all gliomas, most in low-grade ones. Very few CDR3 sequences were shared between tissue and blood.

Notes on this clonotype: Antigen unknown.

Amplification of TCR alpha and beta CDR3 regions from RNA used iRepertoire nested multiplex PCR. Tissue mRNA or PBMC total RNA, roughly 90-400 ng, went into one-step reverse transcription and amplification. Using its own MiXCR run on the multiplex PCR reads, TCRdb lists one record per CDR3 protein. The table has 100,000 to 150,000 distinct CDR3 sequences, roughly 24% seen once; the top ten hold approximately 14%. The CDR3 extends over 19 amino acids. Germline V gene lookup returns CDR1 SGHAT and CDR2 FQNNGV. V lost 3 bases, J lost 10 bases, and 25 bases stayed unmatched. The sequenced material came from glioma tissue, nonneoplastic brain tissue, or PBMCs (not recorded which). The gene calls are TRBV11-2 and TRBJ2-5, with TRBD2 matching 8 bases. This TCR came from a human donor with low-grade glioma or glioblastoma, undergoing nonglioma brain surgery, or in good health (not recorded which). The CDR3 protein is CASSLRLIFGREASQIQYF. CDR3 DNA sequence: TGTGCCAGCAGCTTGCGATTAATTTTTGGGCGGGAGGCCTCCCAGATCCAGTACTTC.